Shown below are 25 T cell receptor beta chains from a single sample sequenced in a study of blood T cell repertoires in COVID-19. Clones were sequenced by immunoSEQ multiplex PCR, and TCRdb holds only the in-frame ones, with some missing. The profile shows some 99,000 clones, 85% to 90% of them singletons. Sequenced input: peripheral blood. These TCRs come from a human donor in a cohort sampled during active COVID-19.

The chain carries TRBV12-3 or TRBV12-4 and TRBJ2-5; D remains unclear. V was clipped by 6 bases and J by 4 bases, with 9 bases between them. The CDR3 has 12 amino acids. The CDR3 sequence: CASSPVPETQYF. In DNA, the CDR3 is TGTGCCAGCAGCCCCGTCCCAGAGACCCAGTACTTC.

This clone was observed a single time. This chain connects TRBV4-1 to TRBJ2-2; TRBD2 agrees at 9 bases. The CDR3 length is 18 residues. CDR1 and CDR2 from the germline V gene are MGHRA and YSYEKL. V was clipped by 0 bases and J by 7 bases; unmatched bases: 12. The CDR3 DNA sequence: TGCGCCAGCAGCCAAGAGACCGGTAGCGGGAGATGGGGCGGGGAGCTGTTTTTT. Protein product: CASSQETGSGRWGGELFF.

The V gene is TRBV6-2 or TRBV6-3, the J gene TRBJ2-1; TRBD2 aligns across 11 bases. Germline CDR1 and CDR2: MNHEY and SVGEGT. Trimming removed 6 bases from V and 9 bases from J; junction bases left unmatched: 7. CDR3 length: 14 amino acids. The CDR3 region has the DNA TGTGCCAGCAGCCAGATAGCGGGAGGGGGTGAGCAGTTCTTC. Protein sequence: CASSQIAGGGEQFF.

V and J are TRBV7-6 and TRBJ1-4, with 11 bases matching TRBD1. The CDR3 consists of 17 residues. Germline lookup yields CDR1 SGHVS and CDR2 FNYEAQ. The V segment lost 4 bases and the J segment 4 bases; nucleotides outside the gene matches: 8. In DNA, the CDR3 is TGTGCCAGCAGCTCAGGGACAGGGGGTTCCATTAATGAAAAACTGTTTTTT. This codes for CASSSGTGGSINEKLFF.

The rearrangement joins TRBV5-5 to TRBJ1-1, with D possibly TRBD1 on 6 matching bases. The CDR3 has 14 amino acids. Germline V CDR1 and CDR2: SGHKS, YYEKEE (reference sequence). The ends were cut back, 2 bases at V and 5 bases at J, with 13 bases in the middle. CDR3 loop: CASSLQGSATEAFF. The CDR3 DNA sequence: TGTGCCAGCAGCTTACAGGGTAGTGCAACTGAAGCTTTCTTT.

CDR3 sequence reads: CASSPGQGATDTQYF. In nucleotides, the CDR3 is TGCGCCAGCAGCCCGGGACAGGGGGCAACAGATACGCAGTATTTT. The chain links TRBV4-3 to TRBJ2-3, with TRBD1 identical over 12 bases. The CDR3 runs 15 residues. Trimming at V came to 4 bases and at J to 3 bases, leaving 2 bases not matched to a gene. Germline CDR1 LGHNA, CDR2 YSLEER.

The V gene is TRBV5-4, the J gene TRBJ2-2; possible D gene TRBD2, 6 bases. CDR1 SGHNT and CDR2 YYREEE come from the germline V gene (reference sequence). The CDR3 sequence is 16 residues long. V lost 0 bases and J 2 bases, leaving 11 bases between the germline ends. CDR3 in DNA: TGTGCCAGCAGCTTGGTACCAGCGGGTAACACCGGGGAGCTGTTTTTT. Its protein product is CASSLVPAGNTGELFF.

The chain joins TRBV19 to TRBJ2-7, with 8 bases lining up with TRBD1. V shed 5 bases, J shed 2 bases, and the junction held 5 bases outside the gene matches. Germline CDR1 and CDR2: LNHDA and SQIVND (reference sequence). This CDR3 contains 14 residues. CDR3 in amino acids: CASSPRGPPYEQYF. The CDR3 coding sequence is TGTGCCAGTAGTCCCAGGGGGCCCCCCTACGAGCAGTACTTC.

The chain recombines TRBV19 with TRBJ1-5, with D tentatively TRBD1 (5 bases). Germline CDR1 and CDR2: LNHDA and SQIVND (reference sequence). This CDR3 is 13 amino acids long. V dropped 0 bases and J dropped 7 bases, with 7 bases sitting between them. As DNA, the CDR3 is TGTGCCAGTAGTATAGATTGGGGCCAGCCCCAGCATTTT. Translation: CASSIDWGQPQHF.

The J gene is TRBJ1-5, the V gene TRBV10-3; 7 bases match TRBD1. J was trimmed by 5 bases and V by 7 bases; bases with no gene match: 5. CDR1 is ENHRY and CDR2 is SYGVKD in the germline V gene. This CDR3 spans 13 amino acids. The CDR3 DNA is TGTGCCATCAAGGACAGGCGTGATCAGCCCCAGCATTTT. It codes for CAIKDRRDQPQHF.

The V call is TRBV4-3, the J call TRBJ2-1; 10 nucleotides align to TRBD2. The V and J ends lost 5 bases and 3 bases, in that order; junction bases with no gene match: 4. This CDR3 comprises 15 residues. Germline V gene lookup returns CDR1 LGHNA and CDR2 YSLEER. The CDR3 sequence is CASSTRLAGYNEQFF. The DNA of the CDR3 is TGCGCCAGCAGCACCCGACTAGCGGGCTACAATGAGCAGTTCTTC.

The chain has TRBV6-1 and TRBJ2-5; 12 nucleotides line up with TRBD2. CDR3 length: 17 residues. Unmatched junction bases numbered 8, after V lost 2 bases and J lost 4 bases. Germline V CDR1 and CDR2: MNHNS, SASEGT. The CDR3 protein is CASSETLAGGRVETQYF. CDR3 DNA sequence: TGTGCCAGCAGTGAAACGCTAGCGGGGGGGCGTGTAGAGACCCAGTACTTC.

The chain links TRBV19 to TRBJ1-1; D is ambiguous. With 5 bases removed from V and 6 bases from J, the gap between germline ends came to 13 bases. This CDR3 region has 13 residues. Per the germline V gene, CDR1 is LNHDA and CDR2 is SQIVND (reference sequence). The CDR3 DNA is TGTGCCAGTAGTCGTTTTGATGGGCCTGAAGCTTTCTTT. Encoded protein: CASSRFDGPEAFF. The variable domain in full, with the rest retrieved from reference TRBV19 and TRBJ1-1, is DGGITQSPKYLFRKEGQNVTLSCEQNLNHDAMYWYRQDPGQGLRLIYYSQIVNDFQKGDIAEGYSVSREKKESFPLTVTSAQKNPTAFYLCASSRFDGPEAFFGQGTRLTVV.

In this sample, this clone turned up once. The chain couples TRBV24-1 to TRBJ1-5, with D uncertain. Germline loops: CDR1 KGHDR, CDR2 SFDVKD. The length of the CDR3 is 14 residues. V was cut by 7 bases and J by 4 bases, with 13 bases left in between. The CDR3 sequence is CATSRVGENQPQHF. As DNA, the CDR3 is TGTGCCACCAGCCGCGTTGGAGAGAATCAGCCCCAGCATTTT.

The chain carries TRBV14 and TRBJ2-7; 9 positions agree with TRBD1. Per germline, CDR1 SGHDN and CDR2 FVKESK. The CDR3 runs to 17 residues. V dropped 4 bases and J dropped 3; count of bases not matched to a gene: 13. CDR3 protein: CASSRGDRGWDIYEQYF. The CDR3 DNA reads as TGTGCCAGCAGCCGAGGAGACAGGGGGTGGGACATCTACGAGCAGTACTTC.

The chain combines TRBV29-1 with TRBJ1-2, with TRBD1 matching 11 bases. The CDR3 covers 11 residues. Germline loops: CDR1 SQVTM, CDR2 ANQGSEA. V shed 7 bases and J 8 bases; nucleotides not matched to a gene: 3. CDR3 in amino acids: CSARTGGGYTF. Here the CDR3 DNA reads TGCAGCGCCCGGACAGGGGGCGGCTACACCTTC.

The V call is TRBV5-1, the J call TRBJ2-3, with D unclear. Trimming shortened V by 4 bases and J by 3 bases, and 15 bases separated the two germline ends. This CDR3 has 15 amino acids. CDR1 and CDR2 (germline): SGHRS, YFSETQ. The CDR3 nucleotides are TGCGCCAGCAGCGCCGCTTTGCGTAGTACAGATACGCAGTATTTT. This codes for CASSAALRSTDTQYF.

The CDR3 protein is CASSQWGTGDETQYF. In DNA, the CDR3 is TGTGCCAGCAGCCAGTGGGGGACGGGGGACGAGACCCAGTACTTC. V usage is TRBV4-2 and J usage is TRBJ2-5; D is perhaps TRBD2 (6 bases). V shed 3 bases and J shed 5 bases, with 16 bases lying between them. This CDR3 has 15 residues. Germline CDR1 LGHNA, CDR2 YNFKEQ.

This clone was found once. V and J are TRBV4-3 and TRBJ1-4, with D possibly matching TRBD1 (6 bases). CDR1 LGHNA and CDR2 YSLEER come from the germline V gene. This CDR3 has 14 residues. V was shortened by 3 bases and J by 8 bases, with 13 bases between the two germline ends. This CDR3 reads CASSQGRGFEKLFF. The CDR3 DNA reads as TGCGCCAGCAGCCAGGGCAGGGGTTTCGAAAAACTGTTTTTT.

This clone was seen a few times. V is TRBV28 and J is TRBJ1-5; 8 nucleotides line up with TRBD1. CDR3 length equals 15 residues. Germline V CDR1 and CDR2: MDHEN, SYDVKM. V lost 3 bases and J lost 9; bases outside the gene matches: 10. DNA of the CDR3: TGTGCCAGCAGTTTGGGACAGGTGGGGACAAGGCCCCAGCATTTT. This encodes CASSLGQVGTRPQHF.

The chain combines TRBV7-9 with TRBJ1-4; D remains ambiguous. V was trimmed by 7 bases and J by 3 bases, leaving 12 bases between them. Germline lookup yields CDR1 SEHNR and CDR2 FQNEAQ (reference sequence). There are 14 residues in the CDR3. CDR3 protein: CASTRKDSNEKLFF. The CDR3 coding sequence is TGTGCCAGCACTCGCAAGGACTCTAATGAAAAACTGTTTTTT. The full variable domain, its missing parts supplied by reference TRBV7-9 and TRBJ1-4, is DTGVSQNPRHKITKRGQNVTFRCDPISEHNRLYWYRQTLGQGPEFLTYFQNEAQLEKSRLLSDRFSAERPKGSFSTLEIQRTEQGDSAMYLCASTRKDSNEKLFFGSGTQLSVL.

This clone occurred a few times. V is TRBV6-5 and J is TRBJ1-2, with D tentatively TRBD1 (5 bases). V was pared by 3 bases and J by 4 bases, with 9 bases between. Germline assignment: CDR1 MNHEY and CDR2 SVGAGI. The CDR3 extends over 13 amino acids. CDR3 loop: CASSYRQGYGYTF. CDR3 nucleotides: TGTGCCAGCAGTTATAGGCAGGGCTATGGCTACACCTTC.

The chain uses TRBV27 and TRBJ2-3; 8 bases are a match to TRBD2. Germline V gene sequence: CDR1 MNHEY, CDR2 SMNVEV (reference sequence). V gave up 5 bases and J gave up 4 bases; unmatched junction bases: 11. There are 16 residues in the CDR3. The CDR3 bases are TGTGCCAGCAGTCAACGGGAGGGCAGGCAGGCAGATACGCAGTATTTT. Translated: CASSQREGRQADTQYF.

The chain has TRBV7-9 and TRBJ2-2; D not resolved. The CDR3 runs 15 residues. V shed 5 bases and J shed 4 bases, with 14 bases lying between them. Germline-derived CDR1 and CDR2 are SEHNR and FQNEAQ (reference sequence). The CDR3 bases are TGTGCCAGCAGCCCCCGGTGGGCCGGCACCGGGGAGCTGTTTTTT. Translation gives CASSPRWAGTGELFF.

The gene calls are TRBV5-4 and TRBJ1-1; no definite D call. Looked up from germline, CDR1 is SGHNT and CDR2 is YYREEE (reference sequence). The germline V and J ends were trimmed by 7 bases and 5 bases, with 12 bases remaining between them. CDR3 length equals 12 residues. As DNA, the CDR3 is TGTGCCAGCCTGAGGCCGGGGACTGAAGCTTTCTTT. It specifies CASLRPGTEAFF.